One sample yielded the 11 T cell receptor beta chains listed below, sequenced in a study of cytomegalovirus exposure and HLA in healthy donors (dated by TCRdb to 2016 to 2017). Library preparation employed the immunoSEQ multiplex PCR assay. The multiplex PCR relied on a mix of 60 forward primers for TCR Vbeta segments and 13 reverse primers for TCR Jbeta segments. The table was pulled from immuneACCESS by TCRdb, which kept in-frame rearrangements only. Such tables lose some clones; where checked, under half of the loss comes from unresolved V genes, and the rest has no known cause. The sample table lists roughly 130,000 clones, about three quarters of them with a count of one. 1% of the sample comes from the top ten. Sequencing was performed on PBMCs. The receptors were gathered from a human donor in good health.

This clone occurred a few times. The V call is TRBV4-1, the J call TRBJ2-2, with D possibly matching TRBD2 (6 bases). Trimming took 4 bases from V and 3 from J, leaving 9 bases between them. Germline V gives CDR1 MGHRA, CDR2 YSYEKL. The CDR3 consists of 14 residues. The CDR3 region has the DNA TGCGCCAGCAGCCCCAGGAGGGACACCGGGGAGCTGTTTTTT. This codes for CASSPRRDTGELFF.

The chain couples TRBV7-6 to TRBJ2-1, with 11 bases that match TRBD2. V was pared by 5 bases and J by 6 bases, with 6 bases of the junction left unmatched. The CDR3 sequence is 15 residues long. CDR1 and CDR2 (germline): SGHVS, FNYEAQ. In DNA, the CDR3 is TGTGCCAGCAGCGGAACTAGCGGGGGACTCAATGAGCAGTTCTTC. It translates to CASSGTSGGLNEQFF.

The chain recombines TRBV5-6 with TRBJ1-5, with TRBD1 matching over 8 bases. CDR3 length: 16 residues. Germline lookup yields CDR1 SGHDT and CDR2 YYEEEE. V shed 4 bases and J 1 base; nucleotides not matched to a gene: 7. The DNA of the CDR3 is TGTGCCAGCAGCCCAGGGGGCAGGAGGAGCAATCAGCCCCAGCATTTT. Translation gives CASSPGGRRSNQPQHF.

The rearrangement links TRBV6-1 to TRBJ2-7, with 9 bases matching TRBD1. CDR1 and CDR2 (germline): MNHNS, SASEGT. Losses at the gene ends were 4 bases for V and 1 base for J; bases not matched to a gene: 5. The length of the CDR3 is 15 residues. The CDR3, as DNA: TGTGCCAGCAGTGGCAGACAGGGGGTATCCTACGAGCAGTACTTC. It yields the protein CASSGRQGVSYEQYF.

The V gene is TRBV2, the J gene TRBJ1-2; 9 bases match TRBD1. Germline CDR1 and CDR2: SNHLY and FYNNEI. The CDR3 contains 18 residues. Trimming removed 6 bases from V and 2 bases from J; junction bases left unmatched: 16. CDR3 residues: CASSEGTGRGRGNYGYTF. Here the CDR3 DNA reads TGTGCCAGCAGCGAGGGGACAGGGCGCGGCAGGGGGAACTATGGCTACACCTTC.

This rearrangement joins TRBV21-1 to TRBJ2-1; the D call of TRBD1 is as the table states it, not checked on the DNA. TRBV21-1 is listed as a pseudogene. CDR3 length: 14 residues. CDR3 nucleotide sequence: TGTGCCAGGAAGGACTCGGGGACAGAGGATGAGCAGTTCTTC. Its translation is CARKDSGTEDEQFF.

CDR3 DNA: TGTGCCAGCAGCCGCTCGACAGGGAGCCCCTACGAGCAGTACTTC. This encodes CASSRSTGSPYEQYF. The V and J genes are TRBV11-2 and TRBJ2-7; 7 positions match TRBD1. Germline-derived CDR1 and CDR2 are SGHAT and FQNNGV. This CDR3 region has 15 residues. After removal of 5 bases from V and 2 bases from J, the junction contained 9 bases not matched to a gene.

The CDR3 DNA sequence: TGTGCCAGCAGCGGGACAGGGGCGGAGACCCAGTACTTC. Its protein is CASSGTGAETQYF. The chain is built from TRBV5-6 and TRBJ2-5; the match to TRBD1 covers 10 bases. The CDR3 totals 13 residues. Germline V gene sequence: CDR1 SGHDT, CDR2 YYEEEE. After removal of 4 bases from V and 5 bases from J, the junction contained 2 bases not matched to a gene.

This clone has a single count. The J gene is TRBJ2-3, the V gene TRBV5-1; the D gene is possibly TRBD1 (6 bases). Trimming stripped 0 bases from V and 7 bases from J, with 24 bases between. This CDR3 contains 18 residues. The germline V gene has CDR1 SGHRS and CDR2 YFSETQ. CDR3 sequence (DNA): TGCGCCAGCAGCTTGGACTACAACAGGGTAGGGTTAGAGAATACGCAGTATTTT. It specifies CASSLDYNRVGLENTQYF.

The chain recombines TRBV10-2 with TRBJ2-7; D perhaps matches TRBD1 (5 bases). The CDR3 runs 14 residues. Trimming cost V 1 base and J 4 bases, with 11 bases left between them. Germline V CDR1 and CDR2: WSHSY, SAAADI. The CDR3 here is CASSEYRSRYEQYF. Written as DNA, the CDR3 is TGCGCCAGCAGTGAGTACAGGTCCCGATACGAGCAGTACTTC.

The gene calls are TRBV19 and TRBJ1-1, with D maybe TRBD1 (5 bases). V was clipped by 5 bases and J by 5 bases, with 12 bases between them. The CDR3 totals 13 residues. The germline gives CDR1 LNHDA, CDR2 SQIVND (reference sequence). The DNA of the CDR3 is TGTGCCAGTAGTCTAACCGGGGGGACTGAAGCTTTCTTT. It yields the protein CASSLTGGTEAFF.